This paragraph covers one TCR beta chain sequence. The antigen is undetermined. This entry belongs to a study of CD8+ T cells in alopecia areata. Overall study context: Oral tofacitinib (5 to 10 mg twice daily) was administered to treated patients.

General observations from the study: Clonality exceeded that of normal scalp in lesional scalp, most notably in alopecia totalis/universalis. It was less clear whether patients shared TCRs than it was in mice, possibly because of HLA.

It was cDNA, reverse transcribed from extracted RNA, that served as the sequencing template. Profiling relied on immunoSEQ multiplex PCR, and the TCRdb table lists in-frame clones only, not all of them. This table holds approximately 100,000 clones, around 44% found once. The CDR3 contains 15 residues. V dropped 3 bases and J dropped 2; count of bases not matched to a gene: 6. Germline V gene lookup returns CDR1 MGHDK and CDR2 SYGVNS. Alopecia areata patients provided lesional scalp punch biopsies and peripheral blood. The rearrangement uses TRBV25-1 and TRBJ2-5, with 7 nucleotides matching TRBD2. Sample: CD4+ T cells sorted from blood. The receptor was derived from a human donor with alopecia areata. The CDR3 loop reads CASSDTSAKQETQYF. CDR3 coding DNA: TGTGCCAGCAGTGACACTAGCGCGAAGCAAGAGACCCAGTACTTC.